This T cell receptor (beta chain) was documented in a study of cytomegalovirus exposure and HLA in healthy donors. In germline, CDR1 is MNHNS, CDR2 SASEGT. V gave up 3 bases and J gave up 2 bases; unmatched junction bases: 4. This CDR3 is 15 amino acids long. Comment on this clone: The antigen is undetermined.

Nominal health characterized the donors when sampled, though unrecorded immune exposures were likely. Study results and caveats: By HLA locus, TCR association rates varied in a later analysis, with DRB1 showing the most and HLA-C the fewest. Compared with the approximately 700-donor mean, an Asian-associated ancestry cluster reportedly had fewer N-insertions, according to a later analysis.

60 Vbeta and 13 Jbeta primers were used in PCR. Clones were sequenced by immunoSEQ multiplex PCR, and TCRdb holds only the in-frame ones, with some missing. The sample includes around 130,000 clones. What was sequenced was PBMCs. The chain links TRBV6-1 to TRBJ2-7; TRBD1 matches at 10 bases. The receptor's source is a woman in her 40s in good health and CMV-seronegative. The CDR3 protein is CASSEGQGFTYEQYF. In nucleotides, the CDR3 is TGTGCCAGCAGTGAGGGACAGGGGTTTACCTACGAGCAGTACTTC.